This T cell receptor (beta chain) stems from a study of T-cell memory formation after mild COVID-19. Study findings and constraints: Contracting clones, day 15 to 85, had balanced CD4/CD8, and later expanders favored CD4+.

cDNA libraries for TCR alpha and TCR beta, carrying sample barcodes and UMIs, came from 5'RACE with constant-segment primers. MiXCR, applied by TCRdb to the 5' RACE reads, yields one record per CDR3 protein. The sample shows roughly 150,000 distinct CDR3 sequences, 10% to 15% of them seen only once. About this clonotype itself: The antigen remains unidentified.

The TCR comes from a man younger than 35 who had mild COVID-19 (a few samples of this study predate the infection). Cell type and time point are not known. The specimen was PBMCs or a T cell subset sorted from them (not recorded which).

The CDR3 region is CASSLGLPGASPLHF. CDR3 bases: TGTGCCAGCAGCTTAGGTCTACCGGGCGCATCACCCCTCCACTTT. The J gene is TRBJ1-6, the V gene TRBV7-2, with D unresolved. The V end lost 1 base, the J end lost 10 bases, and 14 bases lay between the germline ends. Germline V gene sequence: CDR1 SGHTA, CDR2 FQGNSA. CDR3 length: 15 amino acids.